The clone carrying this T cell receptor beta chain was seen a few times. Antigen unknown. Germline V gene lookup returns CDR1 SGHVS and CDR2 FNYEAQ. The trim removed 1 base at V and 2 bases at J, leaving 2 bases unmatched. The CDR3 runs to 15 residues. This sample was taken from a study of cytomegalovirus exposure and HLA in healthy donors. Study results and caveats: Versus the roughly 670-donor mean, an Asian-associated ancestry cluster reportedly showed fewer N-insertions in a later analysis. The study carried out a later analysis of TCR beta sequences. It associated some 18,000 of them with specific HLA alleles at a false discovery rate of 0.05.

PCR involved 60 Vbeta and 13 Jbeta primers. Sequencing used immunoSEQ multiplex PCR; TCRdb keeps in-frame clones, though not all of them. Of 110,000 to 150,000 clones listed, around 72% are singletons. Input material: PBMCs. The sequence derives from a man aged 35 to 55 in good health and CMV-seronegative. J is TRBJ2-7 and V is TRBV7-6; 10 nucleotides agree with TRBD2. CDR3 in amino acids: CASSLGTSGTYEQYF. Written as DNA, the CDR3 is TGTGCCAGCAGCTTAGGTACTAGCGGGACCTACGAGCAGTACTTC. Together with reference TRBV7-6 and TRBJ2-7, the CDR3 gives the full variable domain: GAGVSQSPRYKVTKRGQDVALRCDPISGHVSLYWYRQALGQGPEFLTYFNYEAQQDKSGLPNDRFSAERPEGSISTLTIQRTEQRDSAMYRCASSLGTSGTYEQYFGPGTRLTVT.